This TCR beta chain was captured in a study of T cells in Graves' hyperthyroidism and ophthalmopathy. Regarding the study as a whole: Ophthalmopathy cases were set apart from stable hyperthyroidism by a 13 V-J model. Clonotypes that were expanded in thyroid above 0.001 mostly appeared in blood too.

The authors took PBMCs from 10 ml fresh peripheral blood. Germline values: CDR1 SGHAT, CDR2 FQNNGV. V was pared by 3 bases and J by 2 bases, with 2 bases of the junction left unmatched. CDR3 length equals 14 residues. In this sample, this clonotype turned up many times. Its antigen is not identified. TCR beta CDR3 regions were amplified from RNA. TCR CDR3 underwent first-round RT-PCR with the HTBI primer set. TCRdb independently ran MiXCR on the multiplex PCR reads; one entry per CDR3 protein. This sample has some 570,000 distinct CDR3 sequences; 11% to 15% occur once, and the top ten carry roughly 7%. The receptor comes from a woman between 18 and 29 years old with Graves' ophthalmopathy. Sequencing used blood. The rearrangement joins TRBV11-2 to TRBJ2-3, with TRBD2 identical over 7 bases. The CDR3 loop reads CASSLTSPTDTQYF. The DNA of the CDR3 is TGTGCCAGCAGCTTGACTAGCCCCACAGATACGCAGTATTTT.